The clone carrying this T cell receptor (beta chain) turned up a few times. Its antigen is currently unknown. V lost 0 bases, J lost 2 bases, and 11 bases lay in between. CDR3 length: 16 residues. Germline V gene data show CDR1 as KGHSH and CDR2 as LQKENI. The data originate from a study of beta chain features in type 1 diabetes. Notes on the study in general: For Type 1 diabetes patients, all four CD4+ subsets carried TCRB CDR3s that were moderately but significantly shorter.

Since all of the isolated RNA was reverse transcribed, expressed TCRB transcripts were what got sequenced. TCRdb's table, derived via immunoSEQ multiplex PCR, lists solely in-frame clones and lacks some. The table shows approximately 170,000 clones, with approximately 7.9% occurring only once. Sequencing was carried out using central memory CD4+ T cells from blood. The chain couples TRBV18 to TRBJ1-3; tentative D call: TRBD1 (5 bases). The clonotype comes from a man aged 18-30 years with type 1 diabetes. The CDR3: CASSPPGTPPGNTIYF. The CDR3, as DNA: TGTGCCAGCTCACCACCTGGGACTCCTCCTGGAAACACCATATATTTT. Filled out from reference TRBV18 and TRBJ1-3, the complete variable domain reads NAGVMQNPRHLVRRRGQEARLRCSPMKGHSHVYWYRQLPEEGLKFMVYLQKENIIDESGMPKERFSAEFPKEGPSILRIQQVVRGDSAAYFCASSPPGTPPGNTIYFGEGSWLTVV.